This T cell receptor (beta chain) stems from a study of T cells in Graves' hyperthyroidism and ophthalmopathy. The CDR3 runs to 14 residues. In germline, CDR1 is SGHAT, CDR2 FQDESV (reference sequence). Trimming cost V 5 bases and J 3 bases, with 11 bases left between them. This clonotype has a count of ten or more. Template material for amplifying TCR beta CDR3 regions consisted of RNA transcripts. RT-PCR in the first round (using the HTBI primer set) targeted the TCR CDR3. TCRdb called the multiplex PCR reads again in MiXCR, with one record for every CDR3 protein. The repertoire includes some 180,000 distinct CDR3 sequences, roughly a sixth of them detected once, and about 50% sits in the top ten.

The chain combines TRBV11-1 with TRBJ2-1; the D is unclear. The origin of this receptor is a woman aged 45 to 65 with Graves' hyperthyroidism. The sample consisted of blood. CDR3 loop: CASSPGTFYNEQFF. CDR3 nucleotides: TGTGCCAGCAGCCCTGGAACTTTCTACAATGAGCAGTTCTTC.